This T cell receptor (beta chain) was found in a study of vaccination effects on CD4 cells after COVID-19. Overall study: Expansion with viral peptide pools was applied to antigen-specific CD4+ T cells by the ViraFEST assay prior to sequencing.

As to this clone: The target antigen is unknown.

TCRdb keeps only in-frame clones here, not all; method: immunoSEQ multiplex PCR. In the table there are tens of thousands of clones, around 79% of which are singletons. This CDR3 has 13 residues. Trimming removed 5 bases at V and 4 bases at J, with 11 bases between. Germline CDR1 and CDR2: SGHTA and FQGNSA. Investigators separated out CD4+ T cells once around 9 days of culture had passed. This individual contracted SARS-CoV-2 between March and December 2020, as verified by PCR. Participants were given two doses of BNT162b2 or mRNA-1273 vaccine. The authors replaced half the medium with IL-2 medium on days 3 and 7.

Sequenced here: CD4+ T cells from PBMCs cultured without peptide, sampled after COVID-19 vaccination. The V and J genes are TRBV7-2 and TRBJ1-2; weak D call: TRBD1 (5 bases). The sequence came from a human donor who had a prior SARS-CoV-2 infection. The CDR3 DNA reads as TGTGCCAGCAGCCCCTTTGGGGCCTATGGCTACACCTTC. It translates to CASSPFGAYGYTF.